This T cell receptor (beta chain) comes out of a study of blood T cells in healthy people across ages. CDR3 size: 16 residues. Germline assignment: CDR1 MDHEN and CDR2 SYDVKM. The V gene end was trimmed by 6 bases and the J gene end by 4 bases; junction bases not matched to a gene: 12. The authors ran a second PCR of roughly 6 to 11 cycles using a sample-barcoded 5' primer and a J-beta primer mix. The authors tagged each cDNA molecule using a template-switch adaptor with 12 random nucleotides. TCRdb reprocessed the 5' RACE reads with MiXCR, giving one entry per CDR3 protein. The sample lists about 290,000 distinct CDR3 sequences, 25% to 30% seen once, with approximately 29% in the top ten.

This sequence joins TRBV28 and TRBJ2-1; TRBD1 aligns across 7 bases. The source of this sequence is a woman in her 70s in good health. The sample was blood. CDR3 residues: CASSLPGQPVYNEQFF. In nucleotides, the CDR3 is TGTGCCAGCAGCCTACCGGGACAGCCCGTTTACAATGAGCAGTTCTTC.